These 3 T cell receptor beta chains originate from one sample sequenced in a study of shared clonotypes between healthy human individuals. Sequenced by immunoSEQ multiplex PCR; TCRdb stores in-frame clones only, minus some. This sample has over a million clones, with 75% to 80% found just once. The sample consisted of memory CD4+ T cells from PBMCs. The subset here: CD45RA-negative fraction. These receptors all come from a man aged 18-30 years in good health. Some clones in this sample may be carry-over from other donors' samples.

The V and J genes are TRBV2 and TRBJ1-5; perhaps TRBD1 as D (5 bases). Trimming cost V 7 bases and J 0 bases, with 10 bases left between them. The CDR3 totals 14 residues. The germline V gene has CDR1 SNHLY and CDR2 FYNNEI. This CDR3 reads CASTGGNSNQPQHF. As DNA, the CDR3 is TGTGCCAGCACCGGGGGGAATAGCAATCAGCCCCAGCATTTT.

This sequence joins TRBV19 and TRBJ2-2, with D uncertain. From germline, CDR1 is LNHDA and CDR2 SQIVND (reference sequence). Trimming cost V 6 bases and J 0 bases, with 8 bases left between them. This CDR3 region has 14 residues. The CDR3 loop is CASRQVANTGELFF. The CDR3 DNA is TGTGCCAGTAGGCAGGTCGCGAACACCGGGGAGCTGTTTTTT.

With regard to this clone: In the same sample, other DNA sequences code for this CDR3. The chain has TRBV11-2 and TRBJ2-7, with 8 bases that match TRBD2. This CDR3 is built from 14 residues. Germline lookup yields CDR1 SGHAT and CDR2 FQNNGV. V shed 5 bases and J 1 base; nucleotides not matched to a gene: 4. This CDR3 reads CASSLGLASYEQYF. The CDR3, as DNA: TGTGCCAGCAGCCTCGGACTAGCTTCCTACGAGCAGTACTTC.